This T cell receptor (beta chain) emerged from a study of T cell responses to AZD1222 COVID-19 vaccine. Study overall: Researchers grouped second doses given at about 4 or about 12 weeks into one pool. Study-level points and caveats: Two AZD1222 administrations were followed by greater Spike-specific TCR breadth and depth.

TCRdb keeps only in-frame clones here, not all; method: immunoSEQ multiplex PCR. The sample has under 40,000 clones, around nine tenths seen once; the top ten hold 5.5% to 7%. To note about this clone: Antigen unknown.

The V and J ends lost 4 bases and 9 bases, in that order; junction bases with no gene match: 11. The CDR3 runs to 15 residues. Germline V gene data show CDR1 as SGHRS and CDR2 as YFSETQ. The chain recombines TRBV5-1 with TRBJ2-1; 9 bases are shared with TRBD1. The TCR originated in an adult in good health. The sequencing here drew on peripheral blood, taken on day 0 of AZD1222 vaccination. The CDR3 reads CASSTQDRGSSEQFF. The CDR3 DNA reads as TGCGCCAGCAGCACCCAGGACAGGGGAAGCAGTGAGCAGTTCTTC.